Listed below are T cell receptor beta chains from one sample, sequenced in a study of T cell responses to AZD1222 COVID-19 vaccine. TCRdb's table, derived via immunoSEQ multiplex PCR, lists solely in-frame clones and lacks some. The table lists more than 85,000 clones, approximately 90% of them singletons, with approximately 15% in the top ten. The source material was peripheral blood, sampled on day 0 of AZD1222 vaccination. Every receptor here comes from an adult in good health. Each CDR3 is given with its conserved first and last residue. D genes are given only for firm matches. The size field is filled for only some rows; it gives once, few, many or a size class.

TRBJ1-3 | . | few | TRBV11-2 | CASSLSFDSGNTIYF | TGTGCCAGCAGCTTATCCTTTGACAGTGGAAACACCATATATTTT
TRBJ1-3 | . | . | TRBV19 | CASRVHVPGPMGGNTIYF | TGTGCCAGTAGAGTTCACGTTCCGGGACCTATGGGTGGAAACACCATATATTTT
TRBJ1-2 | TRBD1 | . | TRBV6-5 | CASSLGQYYGYTF | TGTGCCAGCAGTCTGGGACAGTACTATGGCTACACCTTC
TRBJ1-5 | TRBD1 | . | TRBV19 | CASSTDRVVAPQHF | TGTGCCAGTAGTACGGACAGGGTCGTCGCGCCCCAGCATTTT
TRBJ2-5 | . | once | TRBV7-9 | CASSSTDTAETQYF | TGTGCCAGCAGCTCCACGGACACCGCCGAGACCCAGTACTTC
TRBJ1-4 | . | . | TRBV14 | CASSQDWTPEKLFF | TGTGCCAGCAGCCAAGATTGGACCCCCGAAAAACTGTTTTTT
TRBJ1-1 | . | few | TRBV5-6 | CASSPGTRIRDAEAFF | TGTGCCAGCAGCCCCGGGACAAGAATTCGCGACGCTGAAGCTTTCTTT
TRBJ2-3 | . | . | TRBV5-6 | CASSIRGGYTDTQYF | TGTGCCAGCAGCATCAGGGGAGGGTACACAGATACGCAGTATTTT
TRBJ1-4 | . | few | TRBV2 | CASRGSTNEKLFF | TGTGCCAGCAGGGGATCAACTAATGAAAAACTGTTTTTT
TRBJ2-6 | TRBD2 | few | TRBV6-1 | CASSELVAGGSGANVLTF | TGTGCCAGCAGTGAACTGGTAGCGGGAGGTTCTGGGGCCAACGTCCTGACTTTC
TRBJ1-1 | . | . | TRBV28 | CASSLTERNTEAFF | TGTGCCAGCAGTTTAACGGAGAGGAACACTGAAGCTTTCTTT
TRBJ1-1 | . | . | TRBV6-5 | CASTGDTSNTEAFF | TGTGCCAGCACAGGGGACACATCGAACACTGAAGCTTTCTTT
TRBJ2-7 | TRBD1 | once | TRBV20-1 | CSASGDSPYEQYF | TGCAGTGCTAGTGGGGACAGTCCCTACGAGCAGTACTTC
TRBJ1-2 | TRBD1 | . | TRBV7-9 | CASSPGTVYGYTF | TGTGCCAGCAGCCCGGGGACAGTCTATGGCTACACCTTC
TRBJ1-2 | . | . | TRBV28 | CASSLVGQGHSFDYGYTF | TGTGCCAGCAGCCTAGTAGGCCAGGGCCACTCATTCGACTATGGCTACACCTTC
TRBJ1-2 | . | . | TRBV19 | CASSPHTGPLYTF | TGTGCCAGTAGCCCCCACACGGGCCCACTCTACACCTTC
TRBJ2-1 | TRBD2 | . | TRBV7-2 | CASSSFSGGFVNEQFF | TGTGCCAGCAGCTCGTTTTCGGGGGGTTTTGTCAATGAGCAGTTCTTC
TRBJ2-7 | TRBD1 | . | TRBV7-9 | CASNPEGASYEQYF | TGTGCCAGCAACCCCGAGGGGGCCTCCTACGAGCAGTACTTC
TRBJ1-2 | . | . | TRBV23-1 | CASSQSVQGFDYGYTF | TGCGCCAGCAGTCAATCGGTACAGGGCTTTGACTATGGCTACACCTTC
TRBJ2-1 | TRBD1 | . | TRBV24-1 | CATSDLQGAENDEQFF | TGTGCCACCAGTGATCTACAGGGGGCTGAGAACGATGAGCAGTTCTTC
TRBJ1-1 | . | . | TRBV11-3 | CASSLGGMNTEAFF | TGTGCCAGCAGCTTAGGAGGGATGAACACTGAAGCTTTCTTT
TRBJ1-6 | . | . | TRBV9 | CASSVGTVNSPLHF | TGTGCCAGCAGCGTAGGGACAGTTAATTCACCCCTCCACTTT
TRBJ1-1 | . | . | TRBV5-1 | CASSLSGMNTEAFF | TGCGCCAGCAGCTTGTCCGGTATGAACACTGAAGCTTTCTTT